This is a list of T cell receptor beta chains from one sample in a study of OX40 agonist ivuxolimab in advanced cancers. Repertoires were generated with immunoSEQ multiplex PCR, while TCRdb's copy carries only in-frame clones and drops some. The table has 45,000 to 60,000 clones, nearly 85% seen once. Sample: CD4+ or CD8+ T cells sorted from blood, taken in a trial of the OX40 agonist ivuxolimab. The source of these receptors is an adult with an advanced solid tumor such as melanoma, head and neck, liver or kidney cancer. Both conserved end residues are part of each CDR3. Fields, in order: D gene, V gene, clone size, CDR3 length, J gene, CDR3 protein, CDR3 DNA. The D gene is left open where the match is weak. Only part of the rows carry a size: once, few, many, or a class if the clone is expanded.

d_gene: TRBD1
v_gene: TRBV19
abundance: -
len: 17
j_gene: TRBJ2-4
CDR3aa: CASGGTGGEVAKNIQYF
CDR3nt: TGTGCCAGCGGCGGCACAGGGGGAGAGGTAGCCAAAAACATTCAGTACTTC

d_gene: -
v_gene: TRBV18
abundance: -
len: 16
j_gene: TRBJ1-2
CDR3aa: CASSPPPGQGPYGYTF
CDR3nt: TGTGCCAGCTCACCACCGCCGGGGCAGGGCCCCTATGGCTACACCTTC

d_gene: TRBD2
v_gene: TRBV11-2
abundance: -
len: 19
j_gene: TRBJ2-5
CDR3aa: CASSSPGTSGRALQETQYF
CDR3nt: TGTGCCAGCAGCTCCCCAGGGACTAGCGGGAGGGCCCTACAAGAGACCCAGTACTTC

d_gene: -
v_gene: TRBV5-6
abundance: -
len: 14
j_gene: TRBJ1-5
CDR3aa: CASSNNRANQPQHF
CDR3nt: TGTGCCAGCAGCAATAACAGGGCCAATCAGCCCCAGCATTTT

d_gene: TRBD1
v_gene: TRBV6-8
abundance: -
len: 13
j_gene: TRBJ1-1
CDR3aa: CASSKQGTTEAFF
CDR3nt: TGTGCCAGCAGTAAACAGGGGACCACTGAAGCTTTCTTT

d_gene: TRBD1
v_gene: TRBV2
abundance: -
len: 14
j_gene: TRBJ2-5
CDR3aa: CASSFRGRQETQYF
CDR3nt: TGTGCCAGCAGTTTCAGGGGGCGCCAAGAGACCCAGTACTTC

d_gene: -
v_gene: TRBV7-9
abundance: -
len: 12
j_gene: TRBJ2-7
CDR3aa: CAVTEKGAEQYF
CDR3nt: TGTGCCGTGACCGAAAAAGGGGCCGAGCAGTACTTC

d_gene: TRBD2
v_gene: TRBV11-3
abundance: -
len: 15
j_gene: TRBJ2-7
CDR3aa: CASSLGRTSVYEQYF
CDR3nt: TGTGCCAGCAGCCTCGGCAGGACTAGCGTTTACGAGCAGTACTTC

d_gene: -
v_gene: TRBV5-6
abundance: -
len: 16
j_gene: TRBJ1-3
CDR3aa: CASTSTDSHSGNTIYF
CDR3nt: TGTGCCAGCACATCCACGGACAGCCACTCTGGAAACACCATATATTTT

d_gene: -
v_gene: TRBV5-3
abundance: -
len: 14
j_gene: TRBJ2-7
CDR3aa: CASSQGARVYEQYF
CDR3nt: TGTGCCAGCAGCCAAGGGGCCAGGGTCTACGAGCAGTACTTC

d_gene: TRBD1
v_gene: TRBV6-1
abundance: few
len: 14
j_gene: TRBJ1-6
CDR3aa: CASSATTGDSPLHF
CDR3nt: TGTGCCAGCAGTGCAACTACAGGGGATTCACCCCTCCACTTT

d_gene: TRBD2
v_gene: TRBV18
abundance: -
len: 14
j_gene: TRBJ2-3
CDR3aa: CASLPTGGGDTQYF
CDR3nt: TGTGCCAGCTTACCGACGGGAGGGGGAGATACGCAGTATTTT

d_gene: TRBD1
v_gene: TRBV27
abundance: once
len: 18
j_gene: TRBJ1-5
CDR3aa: CASSLPDRGRVSGQPQHF
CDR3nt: TGTGCCAGCAGTTTACCAGACAGGGGGCGCGTTTCTGGACAGCCCCAGCATTTT

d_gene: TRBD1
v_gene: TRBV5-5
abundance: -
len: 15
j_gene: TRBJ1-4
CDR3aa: CASSPGQGPGEKLFF
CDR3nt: TGTGCCAGCAGCCCGGGACAGGGGCCAGGTGAAAAACTGTTTTTT

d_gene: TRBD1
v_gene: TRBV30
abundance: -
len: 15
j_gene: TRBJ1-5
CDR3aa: CAWSVLGQGPQPQHF
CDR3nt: TGTGCCTGGAGTGTACTTGGACAGGGGCCTCAGCCCCAGCATTTT

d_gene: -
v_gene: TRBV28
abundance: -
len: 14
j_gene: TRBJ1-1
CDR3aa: CASSIQTENTEAFF
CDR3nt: TGTGCCAGCAGTATTCAGACGGAGAACACTGAAGCTTTCTTT

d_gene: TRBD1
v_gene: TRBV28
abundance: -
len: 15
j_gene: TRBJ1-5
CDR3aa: CASSPQTGVDQPQHF
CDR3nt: TGTGCCAGCAGCCCGCAGACAGGGGTTGATCAGCCCCAGCATTTT

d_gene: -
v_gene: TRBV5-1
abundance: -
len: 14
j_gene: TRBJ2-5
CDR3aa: CASSLAGTQETQYF
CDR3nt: TGCGCCAGCAGCTTGGCGGGGACCCAAGAGACCCAGTACTTC

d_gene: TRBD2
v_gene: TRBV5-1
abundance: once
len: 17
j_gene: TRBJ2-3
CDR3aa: CASSLGWIAGVGDTQYF
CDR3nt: TGCGCCAGCAGCTTGGGGTGGATAGCGGGAGTGGGAGATACGCAGTATTTT

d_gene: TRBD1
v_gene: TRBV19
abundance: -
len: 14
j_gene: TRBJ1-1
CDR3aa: CASMGRTGGTEAFF
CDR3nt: TGTGCCAGTATGGGTAGGACAGGGGGGACTGAAGCTTTCTTT

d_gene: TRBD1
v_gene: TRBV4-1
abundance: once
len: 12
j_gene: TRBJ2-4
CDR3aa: CASRATGGIQYF
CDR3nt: TGCGCCAGCAGGGCGACAGGGGGCATTCAGTACTTC

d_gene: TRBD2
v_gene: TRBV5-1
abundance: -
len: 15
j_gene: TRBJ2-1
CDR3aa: CASSVAGSSYNEQFF
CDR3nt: TGCGCCAGCAGTGTAGCGGGAAGCTCCTACAATGAGCAGTTCTTC

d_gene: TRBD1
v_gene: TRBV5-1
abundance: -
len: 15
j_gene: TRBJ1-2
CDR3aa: CASSSNTGEEYGYTF
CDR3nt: TGCGCCAGCAGCTCCAATACAGGGGAGGAGTATGGCTACACCTTC

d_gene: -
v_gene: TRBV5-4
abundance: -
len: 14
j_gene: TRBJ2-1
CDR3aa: CASTRGSGYNEQFF
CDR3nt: TGTGCCAGCACCCGTGGTAGCGGCTACAATGAGCAGTTCTTC

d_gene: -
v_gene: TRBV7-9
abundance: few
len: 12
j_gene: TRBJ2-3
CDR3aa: CASSPDTDTQYF
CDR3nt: TGTGCCAGCAGCCCCGACACAGATACGCAGTATTTT

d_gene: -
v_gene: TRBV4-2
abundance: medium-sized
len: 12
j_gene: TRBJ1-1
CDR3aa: CASSQEAREAFF
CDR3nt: TGTGCCAGCAGCCAAGAGGCCCGTGAAGCTTTCTTT

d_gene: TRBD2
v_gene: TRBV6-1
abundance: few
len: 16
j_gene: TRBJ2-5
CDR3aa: CASSEVRRGGRETQYF
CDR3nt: TGTGCCAGCAGTGAAGTGAGAAGGGGAGGGCGAGAGACCCAGTACTTC

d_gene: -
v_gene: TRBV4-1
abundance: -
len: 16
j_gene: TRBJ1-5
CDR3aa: CASSQGRVRSNQPQHF
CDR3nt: TGCGCCAGCAGCCAAGGACGGGTTCGGAGCAATCAGCCCCAGCATTTT

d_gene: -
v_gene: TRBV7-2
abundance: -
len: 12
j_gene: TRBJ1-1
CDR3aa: CASSQSVTEAFF
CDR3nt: TGTGCCAGCAGCCAAAGCGTCACTGAAGCTTTCTTT

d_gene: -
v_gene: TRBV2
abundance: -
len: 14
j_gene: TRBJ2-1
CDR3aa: CASSEEGRGNEQFF
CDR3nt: TGTGCCAGCAGTGAAGAAGGGCGGGGCAATGAGCAGTTCTTC

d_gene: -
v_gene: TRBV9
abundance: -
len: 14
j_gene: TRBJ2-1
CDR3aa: CASSVGIGPNEQFF
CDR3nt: TGTGCCAGCAGCGTAGGAATAGGGCCGAATGAGCAGTTCTTC

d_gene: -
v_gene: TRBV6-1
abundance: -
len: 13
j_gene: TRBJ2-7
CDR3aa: CACRPGLNYEQYF
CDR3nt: TGTGCGTGCCGACCCGGTTTAAACTACGAGCAGTACTTC

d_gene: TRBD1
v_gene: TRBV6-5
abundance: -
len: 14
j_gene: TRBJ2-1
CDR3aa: CASKNRGRANEQFF
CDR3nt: TGTGCCAGCAAAAACAGGGGGCGCGCAAATGAGCAGTTCTTC

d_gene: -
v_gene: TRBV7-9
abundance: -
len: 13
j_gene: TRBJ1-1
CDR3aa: CASGPRGNTEAFF
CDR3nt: TGTGCCAGCGGCCCCAGGGGGAACACTGAAGCTTTCTTT

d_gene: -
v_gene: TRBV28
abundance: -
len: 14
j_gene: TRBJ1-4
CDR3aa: CASSFSPGDEKLFF
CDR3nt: TGTGCCAGCAGTTTTTCGCCGGGGGATGAAAAACTGTTTTTT

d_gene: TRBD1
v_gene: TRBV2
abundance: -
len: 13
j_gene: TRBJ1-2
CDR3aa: CASSAGGGYGYTF
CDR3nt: TGTGCCAGCAGCGCAGGGGGCGGCTATGGCTACACCTTC

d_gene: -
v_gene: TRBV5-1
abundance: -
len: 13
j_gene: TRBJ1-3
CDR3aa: CASSAGSGNTIYF
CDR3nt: TGCGCCAGCAGCGCAGGCTCTGGAAACACCATATATTTT

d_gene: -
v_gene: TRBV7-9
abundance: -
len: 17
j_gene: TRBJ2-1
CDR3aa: CASSSRFGNGGYNEQFF
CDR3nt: TGTGCCAGCAGCTCCCGTTTCGGGAATGGTGGTTACAATGAGCAGTTCTTC

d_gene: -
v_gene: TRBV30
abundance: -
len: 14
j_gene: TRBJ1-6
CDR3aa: CAWKAGVHNSPLHF
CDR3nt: TGTGCCTGGAAGGCAGGGGTTCATAATTCACCCCTCCACTTT

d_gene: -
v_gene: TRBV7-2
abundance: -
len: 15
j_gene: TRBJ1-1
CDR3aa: CASSFSDRDYHEAFF
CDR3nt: TGTGCCAGCAGCTTCTCGGACAGAGACTATCATGAAGCTTTCTTT

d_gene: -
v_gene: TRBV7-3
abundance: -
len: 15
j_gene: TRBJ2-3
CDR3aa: CASSLSGTSTDTQYF
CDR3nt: TGTGCCAGCAGCTTAAGCGGGACCAGCACAGATACGCAGTATTTT

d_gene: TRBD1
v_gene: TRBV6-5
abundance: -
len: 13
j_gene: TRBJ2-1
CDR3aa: CASSAPGGDEQFF
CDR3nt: TGTGCCAGCAGCGCCCCAGGGGGCGATGAGCAGTTCTTC